The next 9 T cell receptor beta chains were all read from a single sample in a study of T cells in Graves' hyperthyroidism and ophthalmopathy. TCR beta CDR3 region amplification was performed from RNA transcripts. During a first-round RT-PCR of the TCR CDR3, the HTBI primer set was used. TCRdb ran MiXCR on the multiplex PCR reads and lists one entry per CDR3 protein. The table records about 500,000 distinct CDR3 sequences, approximately 49% of them present only once. Sequencing used peripheral blood or thyroid tissue (not recorded which). Receptors originate from an adult woman with Graves' disease, either hyperthyroidism or ophthalmopathy (not recorded which).

The chain combines TRBV2 with TRBJ2-5, with D possibly called TRBD1 or TRBD2 (5 bases each). The germline V gene encodes CDR1 SNHLY and CDR2 FYNNEI. The V end was cut by 6 bases, the J end by 5 bases, with 19 bases between. The CDR3 has 15 amino acids. CDR3 region: CASSLTRGKGETQYF. DNA for the CDR3: TGTGCCAGCAGCTTAACTAGGGGCAAGGGGGAGACCCAGTACTTC.

This chain uses TRBV25-1 with TRBJ1-4; unclear D gene. V was cut by 3 bases and J by 8 bases, with 13 bases left in between. CDR1 MGHDK and CDR2 SYGVNS come from the germline V gene. This CDR3 contains 14 residues. Here the CDR3 reads CASSESPTGEKLFF. The CDR3, as DNA: TGTGCCAGCAGTGAGTCCCCGACCGGCGAAAAACTGTTTTTT.

The rearrangement joins TRBV6-1 to TRBJ1-1; weak D call: TRBD1 (5 bases). Deletions cut 6 bases from V and 4 bases from J, with 12 bases between. Germline values: CDR1 MNHNS, CDR2 SASEGT. The CDR3 has 13 amino acids. CDR3 protein: CASRVERGTEAFF. In nucleotides, the CDR3 is TGTGCCAGCAGAGTGGAAAGGGGCACTGAAGCTTTCTTT.

This clonotype was counted ten times or more. The chain employs TRBV12-3 or TRBV12-4 and TRBJ2-7, with 7 bases lining up with TRBD2. This CDR3 region has 15 residues. The V and J ends lost 6 bases and 3 bases, in that order; junction bases with no gene match: 11. For the CDR3, the DNA is TGTGCCAGCAGCACCCCGGGGGGAGGTCACTACGAGCAGTACTTC. Protein sequence: CASSTPGGGHYEQYF.

This clonotype turned up a few times. The chain employs TRBV7-7 and TRBJ2-5; D is unclear. From germline, CDR1 is SSHAT and CDR2 FNYEAQ (reference sequence). V lost 2 bases and J lost 1, with 5 bases in between. This CDR3 is built from 13 residues. CDR3 amino acids: CASSLRIQETQYF. The CDR3 DNA sequence: TGTGCCAGCAGCTTAAGGATCCAAGAGACCCAGTACTTC.

This clonotype was seen ten or more times. This chain connects TRBV12-3 or TRBV12-4 to TRBJ2-7; 7 bases line up with TRBD1. CDR3 length: 14 residues. Trimming took 6 bases from V and 4 from J; bases not matched to a gene: 9. The CDR3 reads CASRTGIGSYEQYF. CDR3 sequence (DNA): TGTGCCAGCAGGACAGGGATTGGCTCTTACGAGCAGTACTTC.

This clonotype was seen repeatedly, ten times or more. This chain links TRBV19 with TRBJ1-3; the D is unclear. This CDR3 region has 16 residues. Trimming removed 5 bases at V and 0 bases at J, with 14 bases between. Looked up from germline, CDR1 is LNHDA and CDR2 is SQIVND (reference sequence). The CDR3 here is CASSPKTPYSGNTIYF. In nucleotides, the CDR3 is TGTGCCAGTAGTCCTAAGACACCTTACTCTGGAAACACCATATATTTT.

The CDR3 here is CASSNRGRGTYEQYF. The CDR3 DNA reads TGTGCCAGCAGCAACAGGGGGCGGGGGACCTACGAGCAGTACTTC. V is TRBV28 and J is TRBJ2-7; TRBD1 aligns across 9 bases. Per the germline V gene, CDR1 is MDHEN and CDR2 is SYDVKM. Trimming removed 6 bases from V and 2 bases from J; junction bases left unmatched: 8. The CDR3 is made up of 15 amino acids.

The CDR3 DNA reads TGTGCCACCGCATTCCTAGCGGGAGCGGGCAATGAGCAGTTCTTC. Translation gives CATAFLAGAGNEQFF. V and J are TRBV15 and TRBJ2-1; 10 nucleotides line up with TRBD2. The germline V gene encodes CDR1 LNHNV and CDR2 YYDKDF (reference sequence). Trimming cost V 8 bases and J 6 bases; bases outside gene matches: 10. This CDR3 has 15 residues.